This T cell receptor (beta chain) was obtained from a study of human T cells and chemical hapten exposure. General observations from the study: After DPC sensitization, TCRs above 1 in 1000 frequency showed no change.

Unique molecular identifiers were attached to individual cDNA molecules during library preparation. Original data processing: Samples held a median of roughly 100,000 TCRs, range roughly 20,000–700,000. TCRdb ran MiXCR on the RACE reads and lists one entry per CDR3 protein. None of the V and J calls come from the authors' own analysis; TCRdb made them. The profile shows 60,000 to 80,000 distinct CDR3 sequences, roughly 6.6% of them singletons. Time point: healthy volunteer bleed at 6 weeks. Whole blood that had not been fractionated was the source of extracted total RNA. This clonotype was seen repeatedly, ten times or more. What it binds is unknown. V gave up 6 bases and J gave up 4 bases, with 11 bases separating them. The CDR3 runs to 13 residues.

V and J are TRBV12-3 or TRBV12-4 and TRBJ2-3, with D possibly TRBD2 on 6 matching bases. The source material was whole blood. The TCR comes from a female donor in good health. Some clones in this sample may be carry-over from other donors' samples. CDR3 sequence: CASSYGSADTQYF. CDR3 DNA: TGTGCCAGCAGCTACGGGAGTGCAGATACGCAGTATTTT.